One and the same sample provided the 22 T cell receptor beta chains below, sequenced in a study of PD-1 blockade in classical Hodgkin lymphoma. TCRdb's copy holds only in-frame clones and misses some; the assay was immunoSEQ multiplex PCR. The table lists some 16,000 clones, about 83% of them singletons, with less than 15% in the top ten. Time point specified: cycle 4 day 1 (C4D1), after six to seven weeks of nivolumab. With no exception, relapse followed autologous stem cell transplantation in all patients, and brentuximab vedotin exposure varied. Sequencing used peripheral blood mononuclear cells (PBMCs), obtained before the fourth cycle of nivolumab. The receptors stem from a human donor with classical Hodgkin lymphoma.

This clone was counted between two and nine times. This chain joins TRBV6-5 and TRBJ2-7; either TRBD1 or TRBD2 may fit D (6 bases each). The CDR3 runs to 15 residues. Germline assignment: CDR1 MNHEY and CDR2 SVGAGI. V gave up 6 bases and J gave up 5 bases, with 20 bases separating them. The CDR3 DNA reads as TGTGCCAGCAGGCGGCCCGGAGGGGGGTCGGACGAGCAGTACTTC. Translating gives CASRRPGGGSDEQYF.

The chain carries TRBV9 and TRBJ1-2, with D perhaps matching TRBD1 (6 bases). V was cut by 6 bases and J by 1 base, with 10 bases left in between. Germline V gene sequence: CDR1 SGDLS, CDR2 YYNGEE. This CDR3 has 13 amino acids. CDR3 DNA sequence: TGTGCCAGCACCACAGGGATTAACTATGGCTACACCTTC. This encodes CASTTGINYGYTF.

V usage is TRBV5-1 and J usage is TRBJ2-2; TRBD1 might be the D (6 bases). V was shortened by 0 bases and J by 1 base, with 7 bases between the two germline ends. The length of the CDR3 is 15 residues. Germline V lookup: CDR1 SGHRS, CDR2 YFSETQ. The CDR3 bases are TGCGCCAGCAGCTTGGAGGGACAGAACACCGGGGAGCTGTTTTTT. Protein sequence: CASSLEGQNTGELFF.

The CDR3 DNA sequence: TGTGCCAGCAGCTTAGGCGGTAGCGGGGGCCAAGAGACCCAGTACTTC. Protein sequence: CASSLGGSGGQETQYF. The gene calls are TRBV7-9 and TRBJ2-5; 9 bases are shared with TRBD2. This CDR3 contains 16 residues. V lost 1 base, J lost 1 base, and 4 bases stayed unmatched. The V gene's germline CDR1 is SEHNR and CDR2 FQNEAQ (reference sequence).

This clone was observed a single time. V gene TRBV19 combines with J gene TRBJ1-4; 9 nucleotides line up with TRBD1. Unmatched junction bases numbered 12, after V lost 6 bases and J lost 4 bases. The CDR3 spans 17 residues. From germline, CDR1 is LNHDA and CDR2 SQIVND (reference sequence). CDR3 sequence: CASRRRFLTGGNEKLFF. CDR3 DNA sequence: TGTGCCAGTAGACGTCGTTTTTTGACAGGGGGTAATGAAAAACTGTTTTTT.

This clone was seen only once. The chain employs TRBV5-1 and TRBJ2-1; 11 bases fit TRBD2. V lost 3 bases, J lost 7 bases, and 9 bases stayed unmatched. CDR3 size: 16 residues. The germline V gene encodes CDR1 SGHRS and CDR2 YFSETQ. CDR3 sequence reads: CASSSTLAGGNNEQFF. DNA for the CDR3: TGCGCCAGCAGCTCCACGCTAGCGGGGGGCAATAATGAGCAGTTCTTC.

The chain couples TRBV7-9 to TRBJ1-3, with D uncertain. This CDR3 comprises 15 residues. Germline loops: CDR1 SEHNR, CDR2 FQNEAQ (reference sequence). V was shortened by 3 bases and J by 5 bases, with 14 bases between the two germline ends. The CDR3 sequence: CASSFPSGYRNTIYF. CDR3 DNA: TGTGCCAGCAGCTTCCCATCGGGGTACAGAAACACCATATATTTT.

The chain couples TRBV5-1 to TRBJ1-1; no reliable D call. Germline V gives CDR1 SGHRS, CDR2 YFSETQ. Trimming removed 4 bases at V and 1 base at J, with 11 bases between. The CDR3 totals 14 residues. As DNA, the CDR3 is TGCGCCAGCAGCACTACGGTGGAGAACACTGAAGCTTTCTTT. Protein product: CASSTTVENTEAFF.

The chain links TRBV5-1 to TRBJ2-5; a possible D gene is TRBD1 (6 bases). Germline lookup yields CDR1 SGHRS and CDR2 YFSETQ. CDR3 length: 15 amino acids. Deletions cut 2 bases from V and 5 bases from J, with 16 bases between. CDR3 bases: TGCGCCAGCAGCTTAACAGGGATATCAAGCGAGACCCAGTACTTC. It translates to CASSLTGISSETQYF.

This clone was seen only once. The chain has TRBV6-6 and TRBJ2-1; 10 bases are a match to TRBD2. J lost 7 bases, V lost 7 bases, and 7 bases had no gene match. The CDR3 consists of 14 residues. Germline V gene data show CDR1 as MNHNY and CDR2 as SVGAGI (reference sequence). As DNA, the CDR3 is TGTGCCAGCACCTCTAGCGGGGGCCGGAATGAGCAGTTCTTC. Its translation: CASTSSGGRNEQFF.

This clone was seen more than once but under ten times. The rearrangement joins TRBV12-1 to TRBJ1-3. TRBV12-1 is deemed a pseudogene. CDR3 size: 16 residues. Here the CDR3 reads CASSFWRPHSGNTIYF. Here the CDR3 DNA reads TGTGCCAGCAGCTTTTGGCGACCCCACTCTGGAAACACCATATATTTT.

This chain joins TRBV7-2 and TRBJ1-4; TRBD1 agrees at 11 bases. The CDR3 has 15 residues. V was clipped by 5 bases and J by 7 bases; unmatched bases: 6. CDR1 and CDR2 (germline): SGHTA, FQGNSA. Here the CDR3 reads CASSLRGQGAEKLFF. The CDR3 bases are TGTGCCAGCAGCCTACGAGGACAGGGGGCTGAAAAACTGTTTTTT.

V gene TRBV10-3 combines with J gene TRBJ1-1, with 9 bases matching TRBD1. CDR1 is ENHRY and CDR2 is SYGVKD in the germline V gene. Trimming took 6 bases from V and 6 from J; bases not matched to a gene: 8. This CDR3 is built from 14 residues. The CDR3 DNA sequence: TGTGCCATCAGGGACGGACAGGGGATTTCTGAAGCTTTCTTT. This encodes CAIRDGQGISEAFF.

As DNA, the CDR3 is TGTGCCAGCAGCGGACGGGCTTATAACACCGGGGAGCTGTTTTTT. Translation: CASSGRAYNTGELFF. The chain has TRBV5-6 and TRBJ2-2, with D unclear. V was pared by 4 bases and J by 2 bases, with 12 bases between. Germline V CDR1 and CDR2: SGHDT, YYEEEE. This CDR3 comprises 15 residues.

This chain links TRBV14 with TRBJ1-1, with 8 bases identical to TRBD1. Germline CDR1 is SGHDN and CDR2 is FVKESK. The ends lost 4 bases at V and 8 bases at J; junction bases unmatched: 6. The CDR3 has 13 residues. The CDR3 region is CASSPGQAGEAFF. The CDR3 DNA reads as TGTGCCAGCAGCCCGGGACAGGCGGGAGAAGCTTTCTTT.

The J gene is TRBJ1-2, the V gene TRBV27; D possibly corresponds to TRBD1 (5 bases). Germline CDR1 reads MNHEY; CDR2 reads SMNVEV (reference sequence). V was clipped by 6 bases and J by 0 bases, with 17 bases between them. The CDR3 extends over 16 amino acids. The CDR3 nucleotides read TGTGCCAGCAGCAGTTGGGGGGGATCCCCTAACTATGGCTACACCTTC. Translation: CASSSWGGSPNYGYTF.

The chain combines TRBV5-1 with TRBJ1-1; D is possibly TRBD1 (5 bases). Germline loops: CDR1 SGHRS, CDR2 YFSETQ. CDR3 length: 14 residues. Trimming cost V 1 base and J 1 base, with 8 bases left between them. CDR3 residues: CASSLHTGNTEAFF. The DNA for the CDR3 is TGCGCCAGCAGCTTGCATACAGGGAACACTGAAGCTTTCTTT.

The CDR3 DNA reads as TGTGCCAGCAGCGTAGGACAGGGTCTCTATGGCTACACCTTC. It is translated as CASSVGQGLYGYTF. The rearrangement links TRBV9 to TRBJ1-2; TRBD1 agrees at 7 bases. Germline V gene data show CDR1 as SGDLS and CDR2 as YYNGEE. J gave up 4 bases and V 0 bases, and 3 bases lay outside the gene matches. The length of the CDR3 is 14 residues. The complete variable domain, with remaining parts taken from reference TRBV9 and TRBJ1-2, reads DSGVTQTPKHLITATGQRVTLRCSPRSGDLSVYWYQQSLDQGLQFLIQYYNGEERAKGNILERFSAQQFPDLHSELNLSSLELGDSALYFCASSVGQGLYGYTFGSGTRLTVV.

The gene calls are TRBV6-6 and TRBJ1-4; 7 bases are shared with TRBD1. Germline V gene data show CDR1 as MNHNY and CDR2 as SVGAGI (reference sequence). CDR3 length: 16 residues. V lost 6 bases and J lost 0; bases outside the gene matches: 7. The CDR3 bases are TGTGCCAGCAGCTCGACAGGGTTTGCAACTAATGAAAAACTGTTTTTT. Protein sequence: CASSSTGFATNEKLFF.

The V call is TRBV5-8, the J call TRBJ1-2, with unresolved D. The CDR3 loop spans 13 amino acids. Germline assignment: CDR1 SGHTS and CDR2 YDEGEE. The V gene lost 0 bases and the J gene lost 7 bases, with 10 bases spanning the gap. The CDR3 reads CASSLATFTGYTF. The CDR3 DNA is TGTGCCAGCAGCTTGGCCACTTTTACTGGCTACACCTTC.

The gene calls are TRBV4-2 and TRBJ2-1; D remains ambiguous. V was shortened by 0 bases and J by 9 bases, with 15 bases between the two germline ends. CDR1 LGHNA and CDR2 YNFKEQ come from the germline V gene. This CDR3 is 15 amino acids long. CDR3: CASSQESGRSGEQFF. The CDR3 DNA reads as TGTGCCAGCAGCCAAGAATCGGGCAGGTCCGGTGAGCAGTTCTTC.

The rearrangement joins TRBV4-3 to TRBJ2-5; tentatively, D is TRBD1 (6 bases). Germline CDR1 LGHNA, CDR2 YSLEER. V dropped 1 base and J dropped 5 bases, with 17 bases sitting between them. The CDR3 has 16 amino acids. This chain's CDR3 is CASSQANRVGAETQYF. DNA of the CDR3: TGCGCCAGCAGCCAAGCGAACAGGGTAGGGGCTGAGACCCAGTACTTC.